One and the same sample provided the 21 T cell receptor beta chains below, sequenced in a study of blood T cell repertoires in COVID-19. Using immunoSEQ multiplex PCR, the repertoire was profiled, and TCRdb retains in-frame clones only, with some absent. The sample shows around 70,000 clones, roughly 84% of them seen only once. Source material: peripheral blood. The origin of the receptors is a woman aged 80 or over with active or convalescent COVID-19.

V and J are TRBV15 and TRBJ1-3; 8 bases map to TRBD1. With V trimmed by 0 bases and J by 3 bases, 7 bases remained unmatched. The CDR3 has 17 amino acids. Germline CDR1 is LNHNV and CDR2 is YYDKDF (reference sequence). The CDR3 reads CATSREVQGAFGNTIYF. CDR3 nucleotide sequence: TGTGCCACCAGCAGAGAAGTCCAGGGGGCTTTTGGAAACACCATATATTTT.

This clone has more than one count but fewer than ten. This chain connects TRBV4-3 to TRBJ1-4; possible D gene TRBD1, 5 bases. This CDR3 comprises 15 residues. Trimming took 3 bases from V and 3 from J, leaving 11 bases between them. Germline V gene data show CDR1 as LGHNA and CDR2 as YSLEER. CDR3 sequence reads: CASSHGGSPNEKLFF. CDR3 coding DNA: TGCGCCAGCAGCCACGGGGGTTCTCCTAATGAAAAACTGTTTTTT.

The genes are TRBV27 and TRBJ1-6; D might be TRBD1 (6 bases). The germline CDR1 and CDR2 sequences are MNHEY and SMNVEV (reference sequence). V lost 4 bases, J lost 7 bases, and 20 bases lay in between. This CDR3 spans 17 amino acids. The CDR3 spells CASSSIGGVGANSPLHF. Here the CDR3 DNA reads TGTGCCAGCAGTTCGATAGGGGGTGTAGGGGCCAATTCACCCCTCCACTTT.

This clone was recorded only once. The gene calls are TRBV21-1 and TRBJ2-1; the D segment call TRBD1 is taken from the table without a DNA check. TRBV21-1 constitutes a pseudogene. The CDR3 covers 16 residues. CDR3 nucleotide sequence: TGTGCCAGCAGCAAACGACAGGGCTCGTCCTACAATGAGCAGTTCTTC. Translating it yields CASSKRQGSSYNEQFF.

The rearrangement joins TRBV12-3 or TRBV12-4 to TRBJ1-3; D is uncertain. The CDR3 is made up of 12 amino acids. Trimming pared 5 bases from V and 5 bases from J, leaving 7 bases between. The CDR3 region is CASSPSRNTIYF. The CDR3 DNA sequence: TGTGCCAGCAGTCCCTCCCGAAACACCATATATTTT.

The chain joins TRBV30 to TRBJ2-7; 10 bases align to TRBD2. Germline V gene sequence: CDR1 GTSNPN, CDR2 SVGIG (reference sequence). The junction had 14 bases not matched to a gene; V was cut back by 3 bases and J by 6 bases. The CDR3 covers 16 residues. The CDR3 region is CAWRDDSGGTPFEQYF. For the CDR3, the DNA is TGTGCCTGGAGAGACGATAGCGGGGGGACCCCTTTCGAGCAGTACTTC. Variable domain in full (rest from reference TRBV30 and TRBJ2-7): SQTIHQWPATLVQPVGSPLSLECTVEGTSNPNLYWYRQAAGRGLQLLFYSVGIGQISSEVPQNLSASRPQDRQFILSSKKLLLSDSGFYLCAWRDDSGGTPFEQYFGPGTRLTVT.

V is TRBV5-4 and J is TRBJ1-2; D call uncertain. V was shortened by 3 bases and J by 4 bases, with 10 bases between the two germline ends. This CDR3 is 13 amino acids long. The V gene's germline CDR1 is SGHNT and CDR2 YYREEE (reference sequence). The CDR3 region has the DNA TGTGCCAGCAGCTCCCCCACGGGCTATGGCTACACCTTC. Translated: CASSSPTGYGYTF.

The genes are TRBV27 and TRBJ2-7, with a possible D match to TRBD1 (5 bases). The CDR3 is 15 amino acids. In germline, CDR1 is MNHEY, CDR2 SMNVEV (reference sequence). Trimming took off 3 bases at V and 4 bases at J, with 16 bases between the two ends. The CDR3 DNA reads as TGTGCCAGCAGTTTCGGTTATCAGGGTGGGTACGAGCAGTACTTC. Encoded protein: CASSFGYQGGYEQYF.

The chain uses TRBV30 and TRBJ1-3; 10 nucleotides match TRBD1. Germline-derived CDR1 and CDR2 are GTSNPN and SVGIG (reference sequence). V shed 3 bases and J 0 bases; nucleotides not matched to a gene: 11. CDR3 length equals 18 residues. The DNA of the CDR3 is TGTGCCTGGAGGAGGACAGGGGGATTCTCAAACTCTGGAAACACCATATATTTT. Amino acids: CAWRRTGGFSNSGNTIYF.

This rearrangement joins TRBV11-3 to TRBJ1-1, with no clear D. Germline CDR1 SGHNT, CDR2 YENEEA. Between the trimmed V and J ends, which lost 7 bases and 1 base, there was a span of 7 bases. The CDR3 runs 12 residues. The CDR3 nucleotides read TGTGCCAGCAAATCTTCGAACACTGAAGCTTTCTTT. Its protein product is CASKSSNTEAFF.

J is TRBJ1-2 and V is TRBV4-3; no clear D. Germline V gene sequence: CDR1 LGHNA, CDR2 YSLEER. V shed 0 bases and J shed 0 bases, with 5 bases lying between them. CDR3 length: 14 amino acids. The CDR3 loop is CASSQDPANYGYTF. The CDR3 nucleotides read TGCGCCAGCAGCCAAGACCCCGCTAACTATGGCTACACCTTC.

This rearrangement joins TRBV14 to TRBJ2-3; the match to TRBD1 covers 7 bases. Germline V lookup: CDR1 SGHDN, CDR2 FVKESK. Trimming cost V 4 bases and J 7 bases; bases outside gene matches: 11. CDR3 length: 15 amino acids. In DNA form, the CDR3 reads TGTGCCAGCAGCCGACCCGGGACGGACAGGAATACGCAGTATTTT. Protein product: CASSRPGTDRNTQYF.

This sequence joins TRBV27 and TRBJ1-6; possible D gene TRBD1, 6 bases. The CDR3 totals 13 residues. The germline V and J ends were trimmed by 4 bases and 7 bases, with 8 bases remaining between them. Germline-derived CDR1 and CDR2 are MNHEY and SMNVEV (reference sequence). CDR3 sequence (DNA): TGTGCCAGCAGTTACAGGGAGAATTCACCCCTCCACTTT. Amino acids: CASSYRENSPLHF.

V and J are TRBV7-9 and TRBJ1-2; 12 nucleotides agree with TRBD1. This CDR3 contains 15 residues. After removal of 3 bases from V and 7 bases from J, the junction contained 6 bases not matched to a gene. From germline, CDR1 is SEHNR and CDR2 FQNEAQ (reference sequence). The CDR3 sequence: CASSFGTGGMIGYTF. Written as DNA, the CDR3 is TGTGCCAGCAGCTTTGGGACAGGGGGCATGATTGGCTACACCTTC.

The V and J genes are TRBV6-5 and TRBJ1-1; D is uncertain. CDR1 MNHEY and CDR2 SVGAGI come from the germline V gene. Trimming pared 0 bases from V and 0 bases from J, leaving 8 bases between. The CDR3 sequence is 15 residues long. CDR3 in DNA: TGTGCCAGCAGTTACTCGGCACACCTGAACACTGAAGCTTTCTTT. Protein product: CASSYSAHLNTEAFF.

By frequency in the sample, this clone is medium-sized. V and J are TRBV6-5 and TRBJ2-7; TRBD1 matches 9 bases. Per germline, CDR1 MNHEY and CDR2 SVGAGI. Trimming cost V 6 bases and J 6 bases; bases outside gene matches: 12. The CDR3 covers 15 residues. CDR3 sequence: CASRGTGGHFSEQYF. DNA for the CDR3: TGTGCCAGCAGGGGCACAGGGGGCCATTTCTCCGAGCAGTACTTC.

The CDR3 protein is CASSFVLNTEAFF. For the CDR3, the DNA is TGTGCCAGCAGTTTCGTTCTGAACACTGAAGCTTTCTTT. V and J are TRBV6-5 and TRBJ1-1; unclear D gene. Germline CDR1 and CDR2: MNHEY and SVGAGI. V was clipped by 4 bases and J by 0 bases, with 6 bases between them. This CDR3 has 13 amino acids.

The genes are TRBV7-2 and TRBJ1-4; 8 positions agree with TRBD1. Germline V gene lookup returns CDR1 SGHTA and CDR2 FQGNSA. Trimming cost V 0 bases and J 6 bases; bases outside gene matches: 6. The CDR3 is 16 amino acids. This CDR3 reads CASSLALTGGDEKLFF. CDR3 DNA sequence: TGTGCCAGCAGCTTAGCGCTAACAGGGGGGGATGAAAAACTGTTTTTT.

This clone was observed a handful of times. This chain uses TRBV7-9 with TRBJ1-2, with D hard to call. The V gene lost 1 base and the J gene lost 8 bases, with 14 bases spanning the gap. Germline V gene sequence: CDR1 SEHNR, CDR2 FQNEAQ (reference sequence). The CDR3 contains 14 residues. CDR3 nucleotide sequence: TGTGCCAGCAGCTTAGACCTTAAGCCCCAAGGCTACACCTTC. Translating it yields CASSLDLKPQGYTF.

The chain joins TRBV5-1 to TRBJ2-1; 12 bases are a match to TRBD2. CDR3 size: 14 residues. The V gene end was trimmed by 6 bases and the J gene end by 8 bases; junction bases not matched to a gene: 6. Per germline, CDR1 SGHRS and CDR2 YFSETQ. The CDR3 spells CASTLAGGPYEQFF. The CDR3 coding sequence is TGCGCCAGCACCCTAGCGGGGGGGCCCTATGAGCAGTTCTTC.

The CDR3 DNA is TGCGCCAGCAGCCCCAGACTAGCGGGGAAAGAGACCCAGTACTTC. This encodes CASSPRLAGKETQYF. The rearrangement uses TRBV4-1 and TRBJ2-5, with TRBD2 matching over 11 bases. V was pared by 4 bases and J by 3 bases, with 4 bases of the junction left unmatched. This CDR3 comprises 15 residues. CDR1 is MGHRA and CDR2 is YSYEKL in the germline V gene.